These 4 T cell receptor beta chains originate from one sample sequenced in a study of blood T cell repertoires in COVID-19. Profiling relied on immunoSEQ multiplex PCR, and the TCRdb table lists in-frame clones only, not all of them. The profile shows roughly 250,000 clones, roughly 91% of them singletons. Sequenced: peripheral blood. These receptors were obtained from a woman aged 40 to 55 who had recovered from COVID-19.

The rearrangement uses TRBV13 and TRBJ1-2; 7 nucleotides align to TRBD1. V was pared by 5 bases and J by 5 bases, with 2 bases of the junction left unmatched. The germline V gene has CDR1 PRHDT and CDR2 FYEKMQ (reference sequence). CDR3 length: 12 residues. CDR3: CASSPTGYGYTF. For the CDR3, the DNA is TGTGCCAGCAGCCCGACAGGGTATGGCTACACCTTC.

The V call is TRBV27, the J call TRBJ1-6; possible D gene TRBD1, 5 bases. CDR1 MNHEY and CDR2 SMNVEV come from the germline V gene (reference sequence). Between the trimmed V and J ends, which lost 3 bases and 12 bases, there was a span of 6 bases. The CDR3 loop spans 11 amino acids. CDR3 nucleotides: TGTGCCAGCAGTTTGGGGGGACCCCTCCACTTT. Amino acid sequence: CASSLGGPLHF.

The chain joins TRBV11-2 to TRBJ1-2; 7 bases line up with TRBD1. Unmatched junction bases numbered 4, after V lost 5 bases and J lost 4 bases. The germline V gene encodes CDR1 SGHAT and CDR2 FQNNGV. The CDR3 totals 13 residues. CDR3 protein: CASSPGDSYGYTF. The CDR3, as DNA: TGTGCCAGCAGCCCAGGGGACAGCTATGGCTACACCTTC. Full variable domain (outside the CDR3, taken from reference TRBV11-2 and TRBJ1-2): EAGVAQSPRYKIIEKRQSVAFWCNPISGHATLYWYQQILGQGPKLLIQFQNNGVVDDSQLPKDRFSAERLKGVDSTLKIQPAKLEDSAVYLCASSPGDSYGYTFGSGTRLTVV.

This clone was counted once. The DNA for the CDR3 is TGTGCCAGCAGCCCGGGCGGGCTCAGCGGTCAGCCCCAGCATTTT. This codes for CASSPGGLSGQPQHF. The chain recombines TRBV6-2 or TRBV6-3 with TRBJ1-5; no clear D gene. V lost 6 bases and J lost 6, with 18 bases in between. This CDR3 is built from 15 residues. The germline CDR1 and CDR2 sequences are MNHEY and SVGEGT.